This paragraph reports one TCR beta chain. Germline assignment: CDR1 DFQATT and CDR2 SNEGSKA (reference sequence). The V and J ends lost 6 bases and 8 bases respectively, with 11 bases between them. There are 11 residues in the CDR3. The data stem from a study of shared clonotypes between healthy human individuals. Assay: immunoSEQ multiplex PCR; the TCRdb copy retains only in-frame clones and omits some. The sample holds more than 900,000 clones, approximately 80% seen once. The sample consisted of memory CD4+ T cells from PBMCs. The subset was: CD45RA-negative fraction. The chain couples TRBV20-1 to TRBJ2-1; D is perhaps TRBD1 (6 bases). This receptor was obtained from a man in his late teens or twenties in good health. Some clones in this sample may be carry-over from other donors' samples. CDR3 sequence: CSATQGYEQFF. Here the CDR3 DNA reads TGCAGTGCCACACAGGGCTATGAGCAGTTCTTC.